The 18 T cell receptor beta chains reported below all come from one sample, sequenced in a study of neurological immune-mediated disorders (dated by TCRdb to between 2018 and 2021). Library prep was done by 5' RACE. Sequencing relied on an Illumina HiSeq 2500. In TCRdb, the public reads were trimmed at Q25 with fastp and aligned with MiXCR, with productive beta chains retained. Rows are combined by CDR3 protein, so each entry shows the most common genes and DNA. Across this sample there are approximately 90,000 distinct CDR3 sequences, with 3% to 4.5% seen only once. Clones ranked in the top ten supply 5.5% to 6.5% of the sample. The sequenced sample consisted of PBMCs. The receptors stem from a woman aged 18-29 years with multiple sclerosis.

This clonotype was counted many times. This sequence joins TRBV10-3 and TRBJ1-5; TRBD1 might be the D (6 bases). Germline V gives CDR1 ENHRY, CDR2 SYGVKD. Trimming pared 10 bases from V and 9 bases from J, leaving 19 bases between. CDR3 length equals 13 residues. The CDR3 DNA reads as TGTGCCACACGGACAGTGGGGCTAGGGCCCCAGCATTTT. Its protein is CATRTVGLGPQHF.

The chain combines TRBV20-1 with TRBJ1-4, with TRBD1 as a possible D gene (6 bases). V lost 0 bases to trimming and J lost 8 bases, with 16 bases between them. This CDR3 has 15 residues. Germline V gene lookup returns CDR1 DFQATT and CDR2 SNEGSKA (reference sequence). Here the CDR3 DNA reads TGCAGTGCTAGAGATCCGGGGGGCCCTGGAGAAAAACTGTTTTTT. Protein sequence: CSARDPGGPGEKLFF.

This clonotype was counted at least ten times. This chain links TRBV7-2 with TRBJ2-7; perhaps D is TRBD1 or TRBD2 (5 bases each). CDR1 and CDR2 (germline): SGHTA, FQGNSA. The CDR3 extends over 13 amino acids. Trimming stripped 5 bases from V and 7 bases from J, with 15 bases between. CDR3 region: CASSAGASREQYF. The CDR3 DNA sequence: TGTGCCAGCAGCGCCGGGGCTTCTCGGGAGCAGTACTTC.

This clonotype was detected many times. The chain is built from TRBV5-1 and TRBJ1-2, with D possibly matching TRBD1 (6 bases). Germline CDR1 SGHRS, CDR2 YFSETQ. The CDR3 consists of 14 residues. Trimming pared 10 bases from V and 0 bases from J, leaving 16 bases between. The DNA for the CDR3 is TGCGCCGGACGACGGGACACTGCTAACTATGGCTACACCTTC. It translates to CAGRRDTANYGYTF. The complete variable domain, with remaining parts taken from reference TRBV5-1 and TRBJ1-2, reads KAGVTQTPRYLIKTRGQQVTLSCSPISGHRSVSWYQQTPGQGLQFLFEYFSETQRNKGNFPGRFSGRQFSNSRSEMNVSTLELGDSALYLCAGRRDTANYGYTFGSGTRLTVV.

This clonotype was detected once. A read error may explain this, as a much larger clone is one base away. As DNA, the CDR3 is TGTGCCATCGGGGGGGTCTCTGGGGCCAAAGTCCTGACTTTC. It encodes CAIGGVSGAKVLTF. This chain uses TRBV10-3 with TRBJ2-6, with TRBD2 matching over 7 bases. This CDR3 has 14 residues. Per germline, CDR1 ENHRY and CDR2 SYGVKD.

This clonotype was detected ten times or more. The chain recombines TRBV20-1 with TRBJ2-7; D might be TRBD1 or TRBD2, each matching 5 bases. The V end was cut by 7 bases, the J end by 2 bases, with 24 bases between. There are 16 residues in the CDR3. CDR1 is DFQATT, CDR2 SNEGSKA, per germline (reference sequence). CDR3 region: CSVRAGAFRDPYEQYF. DNA for the CDR3: TGCAGTGTCCGCGCCGGGGCCTTCAGGGATCCCTACGAGCAGTACTTC.

This clonotype has ten or more counts. The V call is TRBV20-1, the J call TRBJ2-7; 7 positions match TRBD2. The trim removed 3 bases at V and 4 bases at J, leaving 12 bases unmatched. Per germline, CDR1 DFQATT and CDR2 SNEGSKA (reference sequence). The CDR3 contains 15 residues. CDR3 DNA: TGCAGTGCTAGCCCTAGGCTAGCGGACATATACGAGCAGTACTTC. It codes for CSASPRLADIYEQYF.

This clonotype was detected many times. The chain is built from TRBV20-1 and TRBJ2-5; D perhaps matches TRBD2 (5 bases). The CDR3 contains 13 residues. Per the germline V gene, CDR1 is DFQATT and CDR2 is SNEGSKA (reference sequence). V gave up 2 bases and J gave up 5 bases, with 12 bases separating them. The DNA of the CDR3 is TGCAGTGCTAGATCCCTAGCCGGGGAGACCCAGTACTTC. Protein sequence: CSARSLAGETQYF.

In this sample, this clonotype turned up many times. This chain joins TRBV5-5 and TRBJ2-7; TRBD2 matches 8 bases. From germline, CDR1 is SGHKS and CDR2 YYEKEE (reference sequence). Germline trimming cut 4 bases from V and 4 bases from J; bases unmatched to any gene: 16. This CDR3 is 17 amino acids long. The CDR3 region has the DNA TGTGCCAGCAGCGTATCCGAGGGAGCGGGGGATTTTTACGAGCAGTACTTC. It encodes CASSVSEGAGDFYEQYF.

As for this clonotype: This could be a read error, since a much larger clone is one nucleotide away. This chain joins TRBV10-3 and TRBJ2-2; D is unclear. The CDR3 spans 12 residues. The V gene's germline CDR1 is ENHRY and CDR2 SYGVKD. For the CDR3, the DNA is TGTGACGCCAGAGAGTTGGGCGGGGAGCTGTTTTTT. This codes for CDARELGGELFF.

This clonotype was counted ten times or more. The CDR3 coding sequence is TGTGCCAGCAGCTTACCCCCGACTAGGCTAGGGAGGGCAGATACGCAGTATTTT. Translated: CASSLPPTRLGRADTQYF. V and J are TRBV7-9 and TRBJ2-3; 7 bases fit TRBD2. The CDR3 covers 18 residues. Germline loops: CDR1 SEHNR, CDR2 FQNEAQ (reference sequence). The ends lost 2 bases at V and 4 bases at J; junction bases unmatched: 15. The whole variable domain, filled in from reference TRBV7-9 and TRBJ2-3, reads DTGVSQNPRHKITKRGQNVTFRCDPISEHNRLYWYRQTLGQGPEFLTYFQNEAQLEKSRLLSDRFSAERPKGSFSTLEIQRTEQGDSAMYLCASSLPPTRLGRADTQYFGPGTRLTVL.

This clonotype has more than one count but fewer than ten. The chain couples TRBV6-1 to TRBJ2-2; 7 bases align to TRBD1. Trimming took 7 bases from V and 5 from J; bases not matched to a gene: 4. Germline V gene data show CDR1 as MNHNS and CDR2 as SASEGT. This CDR3 spans 13 amino acids. The CDR3 DNA reads TGTGCCAGCATGAAGGGGGCAACCGGGGAGCTGTTTTTT. The encoded protein is CASMKGATGELFF.

This clonotype showed up many times. This chain joins TRBV7-6 and TRBJ1-1, with 7 bases matching TRBD1. Germline CDR1 is SGHVS and CDR2 is FNYEAQ. The junction had 2 bases not matched to a gene; V was cut back by 1 base and J by 0 bases. The length of the CDR3 is 15 residues. CDR3 amino acids: CASSLETGMNTEAFF. CDR3 DNA: TGTGCCAGCAGCTTAGAGACAGGGATGAACACTGAAGCTTTCTTT.

This clonotype came up many times. The J gene is TRBJ2-7, the V gene TRBV9; D gene uncertain. Germline V gene sequence: CDR1 SGDLS, CDR2 YYNGEE. The CDR3 loop spans 15 amino acids. The ends were cut back, 0 bases at V and 0 bases at J, with 10 bases in the middle. CDR3 nucleotide sequence: TGTGCCAGCAGCGTAGGAGTCTCCACCTCCTACGAGCAGTACTTC. It specifies CASSVGVSTSYEQYF.

This clonotype was observed many times. V and J are TRBV28 and TRBJ1-1, with 9 bases aligning to TRBD1. Trimming took 6 bases from V and 2 from J; bases not matched to a gene: 4. Germline-derived CDR1 and CDR2 are MDHEN and SYDVKM. This CDR3 is built from 14 residues. The DNA of the CDR3 is TGTGCCAGCAGACCGGGACAGGGAAACACTGAAGCTTTCTTT. Amino acid sequence: CASRPGQGNTEAFF.

This clonotype was observed at least ten times. CDR3 region: CSVHAGDHYGYTF. CDR3 in DNA: TGCAGCGTGCACGCAGGGGACCACTATGGCTACACCTTC. The chain links TRBV29-1 to TRBJ1-2; D may be TRBD1 (6 bases). This CDR3 has 13 residues. Germline assignment: CDR1 SQVTM and CDR2 ANQGSEA. V lost 6 bases, J lost 3 bases, and 14 bases lay in between.

This clonotype came up many times. This rearrangement joins TRBV4-2 to TRBJ2-7, with 11 bases matching TRBD2. The CDR3 is made up of 14 amino acids. Germline CDR1 LGHNA, CDR2 YNFKEQ. With V trimmed by 0 bases and J by 7 bases, 2 bases remained unmatched. The CDR3: CASSQEGLAEEQYF. The DNA for the CDR3 is TGTGCCAGCAGCCAAGAGGGACTAGCGGAAGAGCAGTACTTC.

The CDR3 region has the DNA TGCGCCAGCAGCTTGGTTACGGGCGGGTTGACTGAAGCTTTCTTT. It is translated as CASSLVTGGLTEAFF. The V gene is TRBV5-1, the J gene TRBJ1-1; D is uncertain. Germline CDR1 and CDR2: SGHRS and YFSETQ. The CDR3 extends over 15 amino acids. The V end lost 0 bases, the J end lost 5 bases, and 14 bases lay between the germline ends.